The 32 T cell receptor beta chains presented below share a single source sample, sequenced in a study of blood T cell repertoires in COVID-19. Here immunoSEQ multiplex PCR was the method, and the copy in TCRdb shows in-frame clones only, minus some. The table shows over 110,000 clones, with more than 70% occurring only once. Sequenced material: peripheral blood. The receptor source for this set is a human donor in a cohort sampled during active COVID-19.

On this clone: Additional DNA sequences in this sample encode the identical CDR3. The chain recombines TRBV3-1 (or the pseudogene TRBV3-2) with TRBJ1-2; a possible D gene is TRBD1 (6 bases). The CDR3 contains 15 residues. Germline V CDR1 and CDR2: LGHDT, YNNKEL (reference sequence). V was pared by 1 base and J by 2 bases, with 11 bases between. CDR3 in amino acids: CASSQGGPINYGYTF. The CDR3 DNA reads TGTGCCAGCAGCCAAGGGGGGCCCATAAACTATGGCTACACCTTC.

The V and J genes are TRBV4-2 and TRBJ2-7; a possible D gene is TRBD2 (7 bases). V lost 4 bases to trimming and J lost 0 bases, with 13 bases between them. The CDR3 has 15 amino acids. Germline CDR1 reads LGHNA; CDR2 reads YNFKEQ. The CDR3 sequence is CASSPGRGRSYEQYF. Written as DNA, the CDR3 is TGTGCCAGCAGCCCAGGGCGGGGGCGCTCCTACGAGCAGTACTTC.

This rearrangement joins TRBV9 to TRBJ2-1; D is perhaps TRBD2 (5 bases). V lost 4 bases and J 7 bases, leaving 15 bases between the germline ends. CDR1 and CDR2 from the germline V gene are SGDLS and YYNGEE. CDR3 length: 14 amino acids. This CDR3 is CASSPQRASNEQFF. CDR3 DNA sequence: TGTGCCAGCAGCCCCCAGAGGGCCTCTAATGAGCAGTTCTTC.

J is TRBJ2-1 and V is TRBV19; 8 bases fit TRBD1. This CDR3 is 15 amino acids long. Germline CDR1 is LNHDA and CDR2 is SQIVND (reference sequence). Trimming removed 6 bases from V and 3 bases from J; junction bases left unmatched: 7. CDR3: CASRDGQGGYNEQFF. As DNA, the CDR3 is TGTGCCAGTAGGGATGGACAGGGTGGCTACAATGAGCAGTTCTTC. Filled out from reference TRBV19 and TRBJ2-1, the complete variable domain reads DGGITQSPKYLFRKEGQNVTLSCEQNLNHDAMYWYRQDPGQGLRLIYYSQIVNDFQKGDIAEGYSVSREKKESFPLTVTSAQKNPTAFYLCASRDGQGGYNEQFFGPGTRLTVL.

This chain joins TRBV6-2 or TRBV6-3 and TRBJ1-1; no firm D call. The germline V and J ends were trimmed by 6 bases and 5 bases, with 13 bases remaining between them. The V gene's germline CDR1 is MNHEY and CDR2 SVGEGT. The CDR3 contains 13 residues. CDR3 region: CASSPATSTEAFF. DNA for the CDR3: TGTGCCAGCAGCCCCGCAACTAGTACTGAAGCTTTCTTT.

A single count supports this clone. The rearrangement joins TRBV21-1 to TRBJ1-5; the table assigns TRBD1, which was not confirmed against the DNA. TRBV21-1 constitutes a pseudogene. This CDR3 has 16 residues. The DNA for the CDR3 is TGTGCCAGCAGCAACCTTCTCCGGGACAACAATCAGCCCCAGCATTTT. Its protein product is CASSNLLRDNNQPQHF.

This chain connects TRBV6-5 to TRBJ2-7; 10 bases map to TRBD1. V shed 6 bases, J shed 2 bases, and the junction held 4 bases outside the gene matches. Germline V gene lookup returns CDR1 MNHEY and CDR2 SVGAGI. This CDR3 region has 14 residues. In DNA, the CDR3 is TGTGCCAGCAGCCGGGACAGGGGAGCCTACGAGCAGTACTTC. Translating gives CASSRDRGAYEQYF.

The chain combines TRBV2 with TRBJ2-2, with 9 bases identical to TRBD1. Germline CDR1 SNHLY, CDR2 FYNNEI. V lost 5 bases, J lost 5 bases, and 3 bases stayed unmatched. This CDR3 spans 14 amino acids. CDR3 amino acids: CASSTGTGTGELFF. CDR3 in DNA: TGTGCCAGCAGTACCGGGACAGGGACCGGGGAGCTGTTTTTT.

This rearrangement joins TRBV6-5 to TRBJ1-2; TRBD1 aligns across 8 bases. This CDR3 is 13 amino acids long. CDR1 is MNHEY and CDR2 is SVGAGI in the germline V gene. Trimming cost V 5 bases and J 4 bases; bases outside gene matches: 3. CDR3 coding DNA: TGTGCCAGCAGTCCAGGGGGCCTCTATGGCTACACCTTC. Residues: CASSPGGLYGYTF.

The chain recombines TRBV4-1 with TRBJ2-5; 7 bases fit TRBD2. Germline V gives CDR1 MGHRA, CDR2 YSYEKL. Trimming at V came to 5 bases and at J to 1 base, leaving 7 bases not matched to a gene. This CDR3 has 15 amino acids. The DNA for the CDR3 is TGCGCCAGCAGCGTCGGGCGGGGGACCCAAGAGACCCAGTACTTC. Its protein is CASSVGRGTQETQYF.

This clone was seen a single time. This sequence joins TRBV30 and TRBJ2-2; tentative D call: TRBD1 (5 bases). The length of the CDR3 is 13 residues. Trimming cost V 5 bases and J 5 bases, with 12 bases left between them. Per germline, CDR1 GTSNPN and CDR2 SVGIG (reference sequence). The CDR3 sequence: CAWDKTGTGELFF. Written as DNA, the CDR3 is TGTGCCTGGGACAAAACAGGAACCGGGGAGCTGTTTTTT.

The rearrangement uses TRBV7-9 and TRBJ1-4; D perhaps matches TRBD1 (6 bases). The CDR3 has 15 amino acids. The germline CDR1 and CDR2 sequences are SEHNR and FQNEAQ (reference sequence). V was shortened by 3 bases and J by 0 bases, with 8 bases between the two germline ends. The CDR3 DNA is TGTGCCAGCAGCTTGGGGACATCAACTAATGAAAAACTGTTTTTT. It translates to CASSLGTSTNEKLFF.

The chain combines TRBV4-2 with TRBJ2-1, with 11 bases that match TRBD2. V lost 1 base and J lost 5; bases outside the gene matches: 4. CDR1 and CDR2 (germline): LGHNA, YNFKEQ. The CDR3 spans 16 residues. CDR3 sequence: CASSQASGLADNEQFF. The CDR3 DNA follows: TGTGCCAGCAGCCAAGCCTCGGGACTAGCGGACAATGAGCAGTTCTTC.

The gene calls are TRBV13 and TRBJ2-5, with 8 bases lining up with TRBD1. Germline V gene data show CDR1 as PRHDT and CDR2 as FYEKMQ (reference sequence). Germline trimming cut 5 bases from V and 1 base from J; bases unmatched to any gene: 3. The CDR3 has 14 amino acids. CDR3 protein: CASSAQGGQETQYF. Here the CDR3 DNA reads TGTGCCAGCAGCGCACAGGGGGGCCAAGAGACCCAGTACTTC. The full variable domain, its missing parts supplied by reference TRBV13 and TRBJ2-5, is AAGVIQSPRHLIKEKRETATLKCYPIPRHDTVYWYQQGPGQDPQFLISFYEKMQSDKGSIPDRFSAQQFSDYHSELNMSSLELGDSALYFCASSAQGGQETQYFGPGTRLLVL.

The chain links TRBV2 to TRBJ1-2, with TRBD1 identical over 7 bases. Germline CDR1 SNHLY, CDR2 FYNNEI. The CDR3 contains 13 residues. Unmatched junction bases numbered 7, after V lost 5 bases and J lost 7 bases. CDR3 in amino acids: CASSLDRQRGYTF. The CDR3, as DNA: TGTGCCAGCAGTTTGGACAGGCAGCGTGGCTACACCTTC.

This clone was detected only once. V is TRBV6-5 and J is TRBJ2-1; possibly TRBD2 for D (7 bases). V dropped 7 bases and J dropped 4 bases, with 11 bases sitting between them. The CDR3 contains 13 residues. Germline values: CDR1 MNHEY, CDR2 SVGAGI. The CDR3 protein is CASKGGGYNEQFF. In nucleotides, the CDR3 is TGTGCCAGCAAGGGGGGGGGATACAATGAGCAGTTCTTC.

The genes are TRBV7-2 and TRBJ2-4; possibly TRBD2 for D (6 bases). Germline V lookup: CDR1 SGHTA, CDR2 FQGNSA. The CDR3 extends over 15 amino acids. Trimming removed 6 bases at V and 4 bases at J, with 16 bases between. CDR3 DNA sequence: TGTGCCAGCAGATTCGCCGGGACTGCAAAAAACATTCAGTACTTC. It is translated as CASRFAGTAKNIQYF. Supplemented by reference TRBV7-2 and TRBJ2-4, the full variable domain reads GAGVSQSPSNKVTEKGKDVELRCDPISGHTALYWYRQSLGQGLEFLIYFQGNSAPDKSGLPSDRFSAERTGGSVSTLTIQRTQQEDSAVYLCASRFAGTAKNIQYFGAGTRLSVL.

This chain joins TRBV4-2 and TRBJ2-3, with D maybe TRBD1 (6 bases). The CDR3 length is 15 residues. The germline CDR1 and CDR2 sequences are LGHNA and YNFKEQ. Trimming left V 5 bases short and J 1 base short, with 13 bases between. CDR3 sequence: CASSGEGHRTDTQYF. Written as DNA, the CDR3 is TGTGCCAGCAGCGGAGAGGGACACCGCACAGATACGCAGTATTTT.

This clone came up a few times. The gene calls are TRBV9 and TRBJ1-6; TRBD1 might be the D (6 bases). This CDR3 has 13 residues. Trimming cost V 0 bases and J 10 bases, with 8 bases left between them. The germline gives CDR1 SGDLS, CDR2 YYNGEE. CDR3 residues: CASSVVGGSPLHF. CDR3 coding DNA: TGTGCCAGCAGCGTAGTTGGGGGCTCACCCCTCCACTTT.

The gene calls are TRBV27 and TRBJ2-7, with 9 positions matching TRBD2. Germline V gene lookup returns CDR1 MNHEY and CDR2 SMNVEV (reference sequence). Trimming cost V 5 bases and J 1 base; bases outside gene matches: 12. CDR3 length equals 17 residues. The DNA of the CDR3 is TGTGCCAGCAGTCCCCTTGGTTTAGCGGGAGAATCCTACGAGCAGTACTTC. Amino acids: CASSPLGLAGESYEQYF.

This clone was detected only once. The chain employs TRBV7-2 and TRBJ1-2; D perhaps matches TRBD1 (6 bases). The CDR3 has 16 residues. Trimming cost V 5 bases and J 6 bases, with 22 bases left between them. CDR1 is SGHTA and CDR2 is FQGNSA in the germline V gene. CDR3 sequence (DNA): TGTGCCAGCAGCCCCCGGCCCCTTACAGGGATGAATGGCTACACCTTC. It is translated as CASSPRPLTGMNGYTF.

The chain links TRBV5-4 to TRBJ2-4; D may be TRBD2 (6 bases). Germline loops: CDR1 SGHNT, CDR2 YYREEE (reference sequence). Trimming removed 4 bases at V and 0 bases at J, with 17 bases between. The CDR3 runs 17 residues. The CDR3 bases are TGTGCCAGCAGCAGCGGGTCGAGAAGAACAGCCAAAAACATTCAGTACTTC. Protein sequence: CASSSGSRRTAKNIQYF.

This clone was seen more than once but under ten times. Other DNA sequences in this specimen translate into the identical CDR3. This chain connects TRBV12-2 to TRBJ2-2; TRBD2 is taken as the D call from the table, unchecked against the DNA. TRBV12-2 is an annotated pseudogene. The length of the CDR3 is 16 residues. DNA for the CDR3: TGTGCAAGTCGCCTGATACTAGCGGGGCACACCGGGGAGCTGTTTTTT. This sequence encodes CASRLILAGHTGELFF.

The chain couples TRBV25-1 to TRBJ2-7; D is unresolved. The CDR3 totals 13 residues. Germline CDR1 reads MGHDK; CDR2 reads SYGVNS. The V end was cut by 6 bases, the J end by 3 bases, with 12 bases between. The CDR3 DNA reads TGTGCCAGCAGGGCTGGGCTCCACTACGAGCAGTACTTC. It translates to CASRAGLHYEQYF.

The chain has TRBV29-1 and TRBJ2-3; tentatively, D is TRBD1 (7 bases). Germline V gene sequence: CDR1 SQVTM, CDR2 ANQGSEA. The CDR3 has 14 amino acids. V was clipped by 7 bases and J by 3 bases, with 17 bases between them. The CDR3: CSAVGGQRTDTQYF. In DNA, the CDR3 is TGCAGCGCGGTGGGGGGACAGAGGACAGATACGCAGTATTTT.

The chain couples TRBV5-1 to TRBJ2-5, with 10 bases identical to TRBD1. This CDR3 has 14 residues. CDR1 is SGHRS, CDR2 YFSETQ, per germline. Trimming took 4 bases from V and 3 from J; bases not matched to a gene: 3. CDR3 coding DNA: TGCGCCAGCAGCATCGGGACAGGGGAAGAGACCCAGTACTTC. This encodes CASSIGTGEETQYF.

This clone occurred once. V and J are TRBV7-9 and TRBJ2-3; TRBD2 matches 11 bases. The length of the CDR3 is 15 residues. CDR1 is SEHNR, CDR2 FQNEAQ, per germline (reference sequence). Germline trimming cut 8 bases from V and 4 bases from J; bases unmatched to any gene: 8. In DNA form, the CDR3 reads TGTGCCAGCCTTGATACTAGCGGGGGAGCAGATACGCAGTATTTT. This sequence encodes CASLDTSGGADTQYF.

The V gene is TRBV6-1, the J gene TRBJ1-5; no definite D call. The CDR3 totals 13 residues. V dropped 1 base and J dropped 7 bases, with 8 bases sitting between them. The germline CDR1 and CDR2 sequences are MNHNS and SASEGT. The CDR3 here is CASSEVGRQPQHF. Written as DNA, the CDR3 is TGTGCCAGCAGTGAAGTGGGGAGACAGCCCCAGCATTTT.

This chain joins TRBV18 and TRBJ1-3; the D is unclear. There are 17 residues in the CDR3. V lost 4 bases and J lost 1, with 17 bases in between. The germline V gene has CDR1 KGHSH and CDR2 LQKENI. Written as DNA, the CDR3 is TGTGCCAGCTCACAATCACTACTAAAGGAGTCTGGAAACACCATATATTTT. Its protein product is CASSQSLLKESGNTIYF.

CDR3 loop: CASSPPGLAGGFYEQYF. Here the CDR3 DNA reads TGCGCCAGCAGCCCACCGGGACTAGCGGGGGGATTCTACGAGCAGTACTTC. V is TRBV5-1 and J is TRBJ2-7; 15 bases align to TRBD2. Germline V CDR1 and CDR2: SGHRS, YFSETQ. V dropped 4 bases and J dropped 3; count of bases not matched to a gene: 8. The CDR3 has 17 amino acids.

The chain employs TRBV7-9 and TRBJ1-2; D not resolved. Germline CDR1 is SEHNR and CDR2 is FQNEAQ (reference sequence). This CDR3 contains 13 residues. Trimming pared 2 bases from V and 6 bases from J, leaving 10 bases between. CDR3 DNA sequence: TGTGCCAGCAGCTTAACCGGAGGGCATGGCTACACCTTC. Its protein product is CASSLTGGHGYTF.

This chain links TRBV19 with TRBJ2-3, with 11 nucleotides matching TRBD2. The J segment lost 5 bases and the V segment lost 5 bases, leaving 15 bases of the junction unmatched. The CDR3 length is 18 residues. Germline CDR1 LNHDA, CDR2 SQIVND (reference sequence). The CDR3 is CASSPPGRLAGMVDTQYF. Here the CDR3 DNA reads TGTGCCAGTAGTCCCCCGGGTCGACTAGCGGGGATGGTAGATACGCAGTATTTT.